The entry below describes one T cell receptor (beta chain). These data originate in a study of blood T cell repertoires in COVID-19. How the authors handled the data: Nucleated cell counts were estimated from reference gene primer amplification. Repertoires were generated with immunoSEQ multiplex PCR, while TCRdb's copy carries only in-frame clones and drops some. The DNA was the basis for D and trimming; V, J and clone size are from that table. The sample shows around 70,000 clones, over 85% of them seen only once. V gave up 5 bases and J gave up 9 bases, with 14 bases separating them. This CDR3 spans 13 amino acids. Germline CDR1 is SGHTA and CDR2 is FQGNSA.

The origin of this receptor is a human donor in a cohort sampled during active COVID-19. Specimen: peripheral blood. The gene calls are TRBV7-2 and TRBJ2-1; maybe TRBD2 (6 bases). The CDR3 coding sequence is TGTGCCAGCAGCATCGACTATAGCGGTGAGCAGTTCTTC. Translation gives CASSIDYSGEQFF.